Listed below are T cell receptor beta chains from one sample, sequenced in a study of blood T cell repertoires in COVID-19. The repertoire was sequenced with immunoSEQ multiplex PCR; TCRdb's copy has only in-frame clones and lacks some. The sample has 400,000 or so clones; about 90% are singletons. The sample taken for sequencing was PBMCs or T cells enriched from blood (not recorded which). The receptor set was obtained from a man aged 40-49 years in a cohort exposed to, infected with or recovered from COVID-19 (not recorded which). Each CDR3 is given with its conserved first and last residue. The order of the fields is CDR3 DNA, CDR3 protein, J gene, D gene, clone size, V gene. D genes are given only for firm matches. Only some rows state a clone size, as once, few, many or a class for expanded clones.

CDR3nt: TGCGCCAGCAGCTTGATTGCAGGGGGAGGTGAAAAACTGTTTTTT
CDR3aa: CASSLIAGGGEKLFF
j_gene: TRBJ1-4
d_gene: TRBD1
abundance: .
v_gene: TRBV5-1

CDR3nt: TGTGCCAGCCGAGGGGCGGGAGGGCCAGTTTCCTACAATGAGCAGTTCTTC
CDR3aa: CASRGAGGPVSYNEQFF
j_gene: TRBJ2-1
d_gene: TRBD2
abundance: .
v_gene: TRBV27

CDR3nt: TGTGCCAGCAGTTCCCAGGGGGCTGGGTATTCACCCCTCCACTTT
CDR3aa: CASSSQGAGYSPLHF
j_gene: TRBJ1-6
d_gene: TRBD1
abundance: .
v_gene: TRBV27

CDR3nt: TGTGCCAGCAGAATGGACACGAGCTCCTACAATGAGCAGTTCTTC
CDR3aa: CASRMDTSSYNEQFF
j_gene: TRBJ2-1
d_gene: .
abundance: .
v_gene: TRBV11-2

CDR3nt: TGCGCCAGCAGGGGACAGGGAATAAATGAAAAACTGTTTTTT
CDR3aa: CASRGQGINEKLFF
j_gene: TRBJ1-4
d_gene: TRBD1
abundance: .
v_gene: TRBV5-1

CDR3nt: TGTGCCAGCAGCTTCTTAGCGGGAGGTAATAGAGAGACCCAGTACTTC
CDR3aa: CASSFLAGGNRETQYF
j_gene: TRBJ2-5
d_gene: TRBD2
abundance: .
v_gene: TRBV11-2

CDR3nt: TGTGCCAGCAGCCAAGACCAGGACAGTAATCAGCCCCAGCATTTT
CDR3aa: CASSQDQDSNQPQHF
j_gene: TRBJ1-5
d_gene: .
abundance: .
v_gene: TRBV3-1/TRBV3-2

CDR3nt: TGTGCCAGCAGTGCCGACGGGAGCTACAATGAGCAGTTCTTC
CDR3aa: CASSADGSYNEQFF
j_gene: TRBJ2-1
d_gene: .
abundance: once
v_gene: TRBV2

CDR3nt: TGTGCCAGTAGGATAACAGGGGACACTGAGCAGTTCTTC
CDR3aa: CASRITGDTEQFF
j_gene: TRBJ2-1
d_gene: TRBD1
abundance: .
v_gene: TRBV19

CDR3nt: TGTGCCATCAGTGAGCCCACTAGCGGGAGAGGCGATACGCAGTATTTT
CDR3aa: CAISEPTSGRGDTQYF
j_gene: TRBJ2-3
d_gene: TRBD2
abundance: .
v_gene: TRBV10-3

CDR3nt: TGTGCCAGCAGTCCAAAAGGACTAGGTTACACAGATACGCAGTATTTT
CDR3aa: CASSPKGLGYTDTQYF
j_gene: TRBJ2-3
d_gene: TRBD2
abundance: .
v_gene: TRBV27

CDR3nt: TGTGCCATCAGGACTAGCGGGGAGACCCAGTACTTC
CDR3aa: CAIRTSGETQYF
j_gene: TRBJ2-5
d_gene: TRBD2
abundance: .
v_gene: TRBV10-3

CDR3nt: TGTGCCAGCAGCACAAGGGGACAGGGAAAGTATTCACCCCTCCACTTT
CDR3aa: CASSTRGQGKYSPLHF
j_gene: TRBJ1-6
d_gene: TRBD1
abundance: .
v_gene: TRBV7-2

CDR3nt: TGTGCCAGCAGCGTAGATTGGGGACTAGCAGCTGAGCAGTACTTC
CDR3aa: CASSVDWGLAAEQYF
j_gene: TRBJ2-7
d_gene: TRBD2
abundance: .
v_gene: TRBV9

CDR3nt: TGTGCCAGCAGTTCCGGCGGGCGACGGGATAACTATGGCTACACCTTC
CDR3aa: CASSSGGRRDNYGYTF
j_gene: TRBJ1-2
d_gene: .
abundance: .
v_gene: TRBV28